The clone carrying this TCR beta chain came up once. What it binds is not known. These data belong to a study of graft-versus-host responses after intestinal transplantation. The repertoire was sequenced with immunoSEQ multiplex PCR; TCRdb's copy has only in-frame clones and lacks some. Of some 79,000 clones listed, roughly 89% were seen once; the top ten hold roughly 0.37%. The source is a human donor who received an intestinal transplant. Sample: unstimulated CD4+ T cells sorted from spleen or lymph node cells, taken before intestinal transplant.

The CDR3 nucleotides read TGTGCCAGTAAAACCACTGGTGTGAATGAGCAGTTCTTC. Protein product: CASKTTGVNEQFF. The chain joins TRBV5-4 to TRBJ2-1, with unresolved D. Germline V gene data show CDR1 as SGHNT and CDR2 as YYREEE (reference sequence). The CDR3 sequence is 13 residues long. The V and J ends lost 8 bases and 7 bases respectively, with 16 bases between them.